This T cell receptor beta chain was sequenced during a study of cytomegalovirus exposure and HLA in healthy donors. The germline V gene has CDR1 MGHRA and CDR2 YSYEKL. Trimming shortened V by 0 bases and J by 0 bases, and 8 bases separated the two germline ends. This CDR3 comprises 15 residues. Primers included in the PCR were 60 Vbeta and 13 Jbeta primers. The table came from immunoSEQ multiplex PCR; TCRdb's copy has only in-frame clones and leaves some out. This repertoire includes more than 200,000 clones. The source is a woman younger than 45 in good health and CMV-seropositive. The V and J genes are TRBV4-1 and TRBJ1-1; D unresolved. The sample comprised PBMCs. CDR3 region: CASSQDENLNTEAFF. As DNA, the CDR3 is TGCGCCAGCAGCCAAGATGAGAATTTGAACACTGAAGCTTTCTTT.